The clone carrying this TCR beta chain was detected many times. Its antigen is as yet unknown. The sample comes from a study of blood T cells in healthy people across ages. Combining a sample-barcoded 5' primer with a J-beta primer mix, a second PCR ran for roughly 7 to 12 cycles. Template switching added a 12-random-nucleotide identifier to every cDNA molecule. MiXCR, run by TCRdb on the 5' RACE reads, gives a single entry per CDR3 protein. Of 850,000 to 1,300,000 distinct CDR3 sequences in the sample, around 45% were seen once. Losses at the gene ends were 4 bases for V and 6 bases for J; bases not matched to a gene: 15. CDR1 is SGHRS, CDR2 YFSETQ, per germline. The CDR3 contains 16 residues. Notes on the study in general: Across samples, TCR beta diversity tracked strongly with naive T cell percentage. Long-lived donors had more naive CD4+ cells and higher diversity than aged donors.

The V and J genes are TRBV5-1 and TRBJ2-5; 7 bases fit TRBD1. What was sequenced was blood. The receptor comes from a woman aged 55-69 years in good health. In DNA, the CDR3 is TGCGCCAGCAGCACAAGGGACAGATCTACGTTGAAGACCCAGTACTTC. Its protein product is CASSTRDRSTLKTQYF.